The TCR beta chain described here comes from a study of shared clonotypes between healthy human individuals. Whole-study results and caveats: Even with large depth, rarefaction showed that sorted-subset sequencing was incomplete.

This CDR3 contains 10 residues. Germline values: CDR1 MDHEN, CDR2 SYDVKM. V lost 4 bases to trimming and J lost 4 bases, with 1 base between them. A remark on this clone: Its matching antigen is unknown. Different DNA sequences within this sample yield the same CDR3.

All donors qualified as healthy HIV-negative adults and had experienced no recent acute infections or vaccinations. Naive CD4+ cells were CD45RA-selected; the remaining cells were memory. The authors split each subset's genomic DNA evenly across several immunoSEQ plates. Repertoires were generated with immunoSEQ multiplex PCR, while TCRdb's copy carries only in-frame clones and drops some. The data contain 700,000 or so clones, approximately 75% of them singletons. The specimen sequenced was memory CD4+ T cells sorted from blood. The subset is: CD45RA-negative fraction. The chain uses TRBV28 and TRBJ2-5; no definite D call. This TCR came from a young woman in good health. This chain's CDR3 is CASSSETQYF. Here the CDR3 DNA reads TGTGCCAGCAGTTCAGAGACCCAGTACTTC.